The clone carrying this TCR beta chain was picked up a small number of times. The antigen remains unidentified. The CDR3 is made up of 13 amino acids. The trim removed 4 bases at V and 3 bases at J, leaving 2 bases unmatched. Germline CDR1 KGHSH, CDR2 LQKENI. Sorting produced populations that all topped 95% purity. The source of the sample is a study of beta chain features in type 1 diabetes. Study in general: Examination of sorted cells across all samples involved approximately 100,000,000 cells.

Every bit of the isolated RNA underwent reverse transcription, so sequencing read expressed TCRB transcripts. TCRdb keeps only in-frame clones here, not all; method: immunoSEQ multiplex PCR. This sample has 300,000 to 450,000 clones, with roughly 13% found just once. The study's findings and limits: Among patients with Type 1 diabetes, TCRB CDR3s were moderately but significantly shorter in every one of the four CD4+ subsets.

The clonotype was recovered from a young woman with type 1 diabetes. Sequencing input: naive CD4+ T cells from blood. The chain carries TRBV18 and TRBJ2-7; 8 nucleotides line up with TRBD1. Written as DNA, the CDR3 is TGTGCCAGCTCACTACAGGGGGACTACGAGCAGTACTTC. Residues: CASSLQGDYEQYF. Full variable domain (outside the CDR3, taken from reference TRBV18 and TRBJ2-7): NAGVMQNPRHLVRRRGQEARLRCSPMKGHSHVYWYRQLPEEGLKFMVYLQKENIIDESGMPKERFSAEFPKEGPSILRIQQVVRGDSAAYFCASSLQGDYEQYFGPGTRLTVT.